This T cell receptor (beta chain) was captured in a study of CD8 T cells in ankylosing spondylitis. Details on this clonotype: The antigen is not known.

Study-wide findings and caveats: Ankylosing spondylitis blood seemed to carry a telltale TCR beta motif made of about 8 highly homologous variants.

TCRdb analysed the 5' RACE reads with MiXCR anew, one entry per CDR3 protein. The table records 200,000 to 250,000 distinct CDR3 sequences, about 17% of them present only once. The TCR originated in a male donor with ankylosing spondylitis. The sample was blood, either unsorted or a sorted T cell fraction (not recorded which).

CDR3 in amino acids: CASTDEGGELFF. For the CDR3, the DNA is TGTGCCAGCACCGACGAAGGGGGGGAGCTGTTTTTT. The chain joins TRBV27 to TRBJ2-2; no clear D. V was cut by 7 bases and J by 8 bases, with 11 bases left in between. Per germline, CDR1 MNHEY and CDR2 SMNVEV (reference sequence). This CDR3 has 12 residues.